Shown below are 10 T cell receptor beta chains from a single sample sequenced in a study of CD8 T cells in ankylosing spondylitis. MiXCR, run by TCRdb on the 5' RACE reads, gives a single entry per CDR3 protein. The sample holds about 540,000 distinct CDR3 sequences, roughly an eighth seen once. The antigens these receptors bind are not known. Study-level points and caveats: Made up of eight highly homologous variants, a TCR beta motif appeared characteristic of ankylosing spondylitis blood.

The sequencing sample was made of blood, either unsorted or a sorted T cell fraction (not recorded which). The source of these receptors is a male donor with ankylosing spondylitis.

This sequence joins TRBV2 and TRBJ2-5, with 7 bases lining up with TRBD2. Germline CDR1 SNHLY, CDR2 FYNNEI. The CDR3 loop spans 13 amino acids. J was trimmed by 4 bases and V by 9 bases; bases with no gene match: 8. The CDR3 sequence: CASCRGERETQYF. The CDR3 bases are TGTGCCAGTTGCCGGGGGGAGAGAGAGACCCAGTACTTC. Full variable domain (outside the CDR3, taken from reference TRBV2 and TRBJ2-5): EPEVTQTPSHQVTQMGQEVILRCVPISNHLYFYWYRQILGQKVEFLVSFYNNEISEKSEIFDDQFSVERPDGSNFTLKIRSTKLEDSAMYFCASCRGERETQYFGPGTRLLVL.

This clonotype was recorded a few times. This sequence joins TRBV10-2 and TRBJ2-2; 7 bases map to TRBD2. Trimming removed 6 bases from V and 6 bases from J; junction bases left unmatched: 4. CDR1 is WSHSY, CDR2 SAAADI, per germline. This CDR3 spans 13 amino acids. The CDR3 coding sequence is TGCGCCAGCAGCGGACTAGTATCCGGGGAGCTGTTTTTT. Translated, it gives CASSGLVSGELFF.

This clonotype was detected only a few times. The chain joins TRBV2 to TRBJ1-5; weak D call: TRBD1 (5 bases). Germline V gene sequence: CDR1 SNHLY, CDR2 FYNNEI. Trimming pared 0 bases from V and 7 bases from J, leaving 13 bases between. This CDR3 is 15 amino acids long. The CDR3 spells CASSEAQGVHQPQHF. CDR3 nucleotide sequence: TGTGCCAGCAGTGAAGCGCAGGGAGTTCACCAGCCCCAGCATTTT.

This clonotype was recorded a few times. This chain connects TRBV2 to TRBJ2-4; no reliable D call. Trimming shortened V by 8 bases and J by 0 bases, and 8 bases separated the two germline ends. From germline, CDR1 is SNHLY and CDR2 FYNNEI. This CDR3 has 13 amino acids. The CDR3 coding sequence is TGTGCCAGCTTGGATTTAGCCAAAAACATTCAGTACTTC. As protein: CASLDLAKNIQYF.

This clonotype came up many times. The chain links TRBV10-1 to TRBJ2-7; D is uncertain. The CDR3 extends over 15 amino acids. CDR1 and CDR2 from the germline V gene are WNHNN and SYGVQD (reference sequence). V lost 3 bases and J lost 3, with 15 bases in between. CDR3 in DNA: TGCGCCAGCAGTGATTCTGGAAATAATTTCTACGAGCAGTACGTC. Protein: CASSDSGNNFYEQYV.

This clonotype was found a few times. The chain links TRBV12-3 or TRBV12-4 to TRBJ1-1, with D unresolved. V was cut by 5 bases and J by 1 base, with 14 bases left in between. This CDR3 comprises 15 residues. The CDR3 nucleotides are TGTGCCAGCAGTCGTAACAATGCAGAGAACACTGAAGCTTTCTTT. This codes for CASSRNNAENTEAFF.

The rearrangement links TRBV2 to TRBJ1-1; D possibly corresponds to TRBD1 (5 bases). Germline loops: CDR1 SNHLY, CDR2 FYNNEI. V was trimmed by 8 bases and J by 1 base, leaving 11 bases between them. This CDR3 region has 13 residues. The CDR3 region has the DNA TGTGCCAGCCAGACAGAGAAGAACACTGAAGCTTTCTTT. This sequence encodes CASQTEKNTEAFF.

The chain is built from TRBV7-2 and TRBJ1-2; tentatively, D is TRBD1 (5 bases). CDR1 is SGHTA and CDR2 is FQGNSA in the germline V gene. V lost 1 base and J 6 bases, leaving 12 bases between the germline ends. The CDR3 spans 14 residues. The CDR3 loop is CASSLDTGVNGYTF. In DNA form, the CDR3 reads TGTGCCAGCAGCTTAGATACGGGGGTGAATGGCTACACCTTC. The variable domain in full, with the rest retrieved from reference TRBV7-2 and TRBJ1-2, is GAGVSQSPSNKVTEKGKDVELRCDPISGHTALYWYRQSLGQGLEFLIYFQGNSAPDKSGLPSDRFSAERTGGSVSTLTIQRTQQEDSAVYLCASSLDTGVNGYTFGSGTRLTVV.

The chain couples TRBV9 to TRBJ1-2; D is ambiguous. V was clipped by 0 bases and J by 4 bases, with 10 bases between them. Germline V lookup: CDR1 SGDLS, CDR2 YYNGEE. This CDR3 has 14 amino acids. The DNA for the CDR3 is TGTGCCAGCAGCGTAGGTAATAGCGTCTATGGCTACACCTTC. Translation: CASSVGNSVYGYTF.

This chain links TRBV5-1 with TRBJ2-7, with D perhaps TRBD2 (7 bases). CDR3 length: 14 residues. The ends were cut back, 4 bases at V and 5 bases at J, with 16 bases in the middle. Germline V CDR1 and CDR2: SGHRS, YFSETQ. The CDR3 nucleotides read TGCGCCAGCAGCCGGGGGGCGGTGCGGGACGAGCAGTACGTC. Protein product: CASSRGAVRDEQYV.